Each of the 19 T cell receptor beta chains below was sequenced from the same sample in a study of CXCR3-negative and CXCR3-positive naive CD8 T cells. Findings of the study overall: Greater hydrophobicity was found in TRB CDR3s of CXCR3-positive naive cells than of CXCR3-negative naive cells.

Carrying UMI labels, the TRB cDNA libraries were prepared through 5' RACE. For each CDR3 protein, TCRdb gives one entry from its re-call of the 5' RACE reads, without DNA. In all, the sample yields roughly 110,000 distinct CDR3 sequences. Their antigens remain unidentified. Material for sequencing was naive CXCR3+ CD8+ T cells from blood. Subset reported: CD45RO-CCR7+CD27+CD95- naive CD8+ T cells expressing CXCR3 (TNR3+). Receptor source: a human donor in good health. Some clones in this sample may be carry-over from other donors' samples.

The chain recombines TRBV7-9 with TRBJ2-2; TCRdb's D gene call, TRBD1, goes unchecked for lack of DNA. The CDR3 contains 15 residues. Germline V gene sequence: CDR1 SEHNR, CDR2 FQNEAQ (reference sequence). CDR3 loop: CASSPDRANTGELFF.

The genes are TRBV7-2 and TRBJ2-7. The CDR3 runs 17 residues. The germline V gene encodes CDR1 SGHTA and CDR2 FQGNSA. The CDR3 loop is CASSLDFATEKMDEQYF.

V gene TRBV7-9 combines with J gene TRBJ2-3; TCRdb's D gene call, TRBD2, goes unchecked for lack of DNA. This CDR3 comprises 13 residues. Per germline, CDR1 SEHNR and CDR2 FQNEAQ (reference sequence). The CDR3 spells CAIIASLTDTQYF.

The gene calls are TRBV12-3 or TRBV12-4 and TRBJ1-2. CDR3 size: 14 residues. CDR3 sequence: CASSPRGALFSYTF.

CDR3 protein: CAWSPGTGPNYGYTF. This chain uses TRBV30 with TRBJ1-2; lacking DNA, the TRBD1 call made by TCRdb goes unchecked. The germline gives CDR1 GTSNPN, CDR2 SVGIG (reference sequence). This CDR3 comprises 15 residues.

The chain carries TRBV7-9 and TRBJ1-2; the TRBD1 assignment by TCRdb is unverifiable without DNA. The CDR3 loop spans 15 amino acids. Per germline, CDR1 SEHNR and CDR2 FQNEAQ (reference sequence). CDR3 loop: CASSDAGQPIYGYTF. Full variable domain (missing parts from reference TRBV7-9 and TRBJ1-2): DTGVSQNPRHKITKRGQNVTFRCDPISEHNRLYWYRQTLGQGPEFLTYFQNEAQLEKSRLLSDRFSAERPKGSFSTLEIQRTEQGDSAMYLCASSDAGQPIYGYTFGSGTRLTVV.

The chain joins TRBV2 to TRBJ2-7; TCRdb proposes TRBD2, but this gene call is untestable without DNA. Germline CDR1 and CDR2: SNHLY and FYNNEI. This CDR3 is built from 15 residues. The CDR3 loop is CASSVWRASSYEQYF.

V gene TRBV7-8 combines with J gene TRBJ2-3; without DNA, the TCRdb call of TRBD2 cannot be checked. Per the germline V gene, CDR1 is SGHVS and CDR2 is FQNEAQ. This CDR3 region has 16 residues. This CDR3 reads CASSAGLAGSTDTQYF.

The CDR3 protein is CASSPQGVSYEQYF. V gene TRBV18 combines with J gene TRBJ2-7. This CDR3 contains 14 residues. Per germline, CDR1 KGHSH and CDR2 LQKENI.

This CDR3 is CASIIPGGTEAFF. The chain couples TRBV19 to TRBJ1-1. Germline V gene data show CDR1 as LNHDA and CDR2 as SQIVND (reference sequence). The CDR3 loop spans 13 amino acids.

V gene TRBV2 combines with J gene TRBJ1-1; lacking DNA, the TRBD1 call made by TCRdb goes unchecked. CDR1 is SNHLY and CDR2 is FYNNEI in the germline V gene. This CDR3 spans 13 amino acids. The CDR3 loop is CASSLQGDTEAFF. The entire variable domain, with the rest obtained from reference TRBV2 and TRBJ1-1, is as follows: EPEVTQTPSHQVTQMGQEVILRCVPISNHLYFYWYRQILGQKVEFLVSFYNNEISEKSEIFDDQFSVERPDGSNFTLKIRSTKLEDSAMYFCASSLQGDTEAFFGQGTRLTVV.

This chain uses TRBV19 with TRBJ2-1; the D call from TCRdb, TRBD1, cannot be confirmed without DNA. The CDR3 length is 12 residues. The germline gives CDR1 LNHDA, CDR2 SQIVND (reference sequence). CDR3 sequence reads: CASSMWGPEQFF.

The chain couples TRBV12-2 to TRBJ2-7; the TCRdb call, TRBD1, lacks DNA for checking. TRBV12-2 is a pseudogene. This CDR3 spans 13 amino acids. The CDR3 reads CAQSRDIGYEQYF.

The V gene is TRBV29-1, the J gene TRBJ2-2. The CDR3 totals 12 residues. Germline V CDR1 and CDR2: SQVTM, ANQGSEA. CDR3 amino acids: CSVGSDTGELFF.

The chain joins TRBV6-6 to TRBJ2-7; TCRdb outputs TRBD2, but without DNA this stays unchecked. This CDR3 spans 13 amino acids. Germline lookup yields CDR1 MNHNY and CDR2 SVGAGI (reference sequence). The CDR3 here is CASLAGASYEQYF.

The CDR3 sequence is CASSFGRYNEQFF. The genes are TRBV12-3 or TRBV12-4 and TRBJ2-1. The CDR3 is made up of 13 amino acids.

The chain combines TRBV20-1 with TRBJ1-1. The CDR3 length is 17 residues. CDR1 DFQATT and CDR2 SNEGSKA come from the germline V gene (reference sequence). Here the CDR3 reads CSARVPTTSVGNTEAFF.

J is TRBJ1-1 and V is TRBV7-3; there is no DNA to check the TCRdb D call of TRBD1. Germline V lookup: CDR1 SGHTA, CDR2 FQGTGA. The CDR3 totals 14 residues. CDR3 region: CASSFRQGSPEAFF.

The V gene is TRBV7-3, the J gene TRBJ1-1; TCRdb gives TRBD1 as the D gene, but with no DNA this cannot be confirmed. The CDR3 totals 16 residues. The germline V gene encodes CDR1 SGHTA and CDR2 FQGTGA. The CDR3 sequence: CASSSTPQGPTDQAFF.